These T cell receptor beta chains were read from a single sample in a study of identifying expanded T cells in peripheral blood. Sequencing was performed with immunoSEQ multiplex PCR; in TCRdb, only in-frame clones are kept and a portion is missing. The sample gives about 82,000 clones, about 90% of which show up once; less than 9.5% is in the top ten. The sequenced sample consisted of blood. Receptors were obtained from a person aged 18 to 75 in good health. CDR3s include the opening cysteine and the closing phenylalanine or tryptophan. Each record gives: V gene, clone size, J gene, D gene, CDR3 protein, CDR3 DNA. D genes are given only for firm matches. Clone size is shown for a subset of rows, as once, few, many or a class of expanded clone.

v_call: TRBV14
clone_size: once
j_call: TRBJ1-2
d_call: TRBD1
cdr3_aa: CASSRDRGGLFYGYTF
cdr3_nt: TGTGCCAGCAGCCGAGACAGGGGGGGCCTTTTCTATGGCTACACCTTC

v_call: TRBV30
clone_size: -
j_call: TRBJ2-5
d_call: -
cdr3_aa: CAWSVHPDWETQYF
cdr3_nt: TGTGCCTGGAGTGTCCATCCCGACTGGGAGACCCAGTACTTC

v_call: TRBV30
clone_size: -
j_call: TRBJ2-2
d_call: TRBD2
cdr3_aa: CAHGRGAGELFF
cdr3_nt: TGTGCCCACGGGCGGGGGGCCGGGGAGCTGTTTTTT

v_call: TRBV27
clone_size: -
j_call: TRBJ1-3
d_call: -
cdr3_aa: CASSSRFGVGNTIYF
cdr3_nt: TGTGCCAGCAGTTCCCGGTTTGGAGTCGGAAACACCATATATTTT

v_call: TRBV30
clone_size: -
j_call: TRBJ1-4
d_call: TRBD1
cdr3_aa: CAWSVNRGANEKLFF
cdr3_nt: TGTGCCTGGAGTGTAAACAGGGGCGCTAATGAAAAACTGTTTTTT

v_call: TRBV5-1
clone_size: -
j_call: TRBJ1-2
d_call: -
cdr3_aa: CASRAGAPSYGYTF
cdr3_nt: TGCGCCAGCCGGGCGGGGGCGCCCAGCTATGGCTACACCTTC

v_call: TRBV19
clone_size: -
j_call: TRBJ1-1
d_call: -
cdr3_aa: CASSKGYTEAFF
cdr3_nt: TGTGCCAGTAGTAAAGGGTACACTGAAGCTTTCTTT

v_call: TRBV30
clone_size: -
j_call: TRBJ1-2
d_call: TRBD1
cdr3_aa: CAWSVPHWGDRTNYGYTF
cdr3_nt: TGTGCCTGGAGTGTACCTCATTGGGGGGACAGGACTAACTATGGCTACACCTTC

v_call: TRBV9
clone_size: -
j_call: TRBJ1-4
d_call: TRBD1
cdr3_aa: CASSSYTGDSEKLFF
cdr3_nt: TGTGCCAGCAGCTCATATACAGGGGATTCCGAAAAACTGTTTTTT

v_call: TRBV4-1
clone_size: few
j_call: TRBJ1-4
d_call: -
cdr3_aa: CASRQGPGATNEKLFF
cdr3_nt: TGCGCCAGCAGGCAAGGCCCGGGGGCAACTAATGAAAAACTGTTTTTT

v_call: TRBV4-2
clone_size: -
j_call: TRBJ2-5
d_call: -
cdr3_aa: CASSQDTGSLQETQYF
cdr3_nt: TGTGCCAGCAGCCAAGATACGGGCAGCCTTCAAGAGACCCAGTACTTC

v_call: TRBV2
clone_size: -
j_call: TRBJ1-1
d_call: TRBD1
cdr3_aa: CASRGTGVGTEAFF
cdr3_nt: TGTGCCAGCAGGGGGACAGGGGTAGGCACTGAAGCTTTCTTT

v_call: TRBV18
clone_size: -
j_call: TRBJ1-4
d_call: TRBD1
cdr3_aa: CASSSTLPGGTNEKLFF
cdr3_nt: TGTGCCAGCTCATCAACTTTACCAGGGGGGACCAACGAAAAACTGTTTTTT

v_call: TRBV7-9
clone_size: -
j_call: TRBJ2-7
d_call: -
cdr3_aa: CASSLEAKGQYF
cdr3_nt: TGTGCCAGCAGCTTAGAGGCGAAGGGGCAGTACTTC

v_call: TRBV5-1
clone_size: -
j_call: TRBJ1-4
d_call: TRBD1
cdr3_aa: CASSLAGQLSNEKLFF
cdr3_nt: TGCGCCAGCAGCTTGGCGGGACAGCTATCTAATGAAAAACTGTTTTTT

v_call: TRBV7-9
clone_size: -
j_call: TRBJ2-5
d_call: -
cdr3_aa: CASSFGETQYF
cdr3_nt: TGTGCCAGCAGCTTTGGAGAGACCCAGTACTTC

v_call: TRBV9
clone_size: -
j_call: TRBJ2-1
d_call: -
cdr3_aa: CASSPSLNEQFF
cdr3_nt: TGTGCCAGCAGCCCCAGTTTGAATGAGCAGTTCTTC

v_call: TRBV6-6
clone_size: -
j_call: TRBJ2-3
d_call: -
cdr3_aa: CASSPGTAYWDTQYF
cdr3_nt: TGTGCCAGCAGTCCCGGGACGGCTTATTGGGATACGCAGTATTTT

v_call: TRBV11-1
clone_size: -
j_call: TRBJ1-1
d_call: -
cdr3_aa: CASSRGASEAFF
cdr3_nt: TGTGCCAGCAGCCGCGGGGCCAGTGAAGCTTTCTTT

v_call: TRBV5-1
clone_size: -
j_call: TRBJ1-1
d_call: -
cdr3_aa: CASSLGGNANTEAFF
cdr3_nt: TGCGCCAGCAGCCTCGGGGGTAACGCGAACACTGAAGCTTTCTTT

v_call: TRBV7-2
clone_size: -
j_call: TRBJ1-1
d_call: -
cdr3_aa: CASSSGTTGNTEAFF
cdr3_nt: TGTGCCAGCAGCTCCGGGACGACAGGGAACACTGAAGCTTTCTTT

v_call: TRBV11-3
clone_size: -
j_call: TRBJ1-3
d_call: -
cdr3_aa: CASSFSPLGNTIYF
cdr3_nt: TGTGCCAGCAGCTTCAGTCCCCTTGGAAACACCATATATTTT

v_call: TRBV5-6
clone_size: -
j_call: TRBJ2-3
d_call: -
cdr3_aa: CASSLNGPLDTQYF
cdr3_nt: TGTGCCAGCAGCTTGAACGGACCCTTAGATACGCAGTATTTT

v_call: TRBV4-2
clone_size: -
j_call: TRBJ1-1
d_call: -
cdr3_aa: CASSQGQGFPEAFF
cdr3_nt: TGTGCCAGCAGCCAAGGGCAGGGATTCCCTGAAGCTTTCTTT

v_call: TRBV19
clone_size: -
j_call: TRBJ2-3
d_call: TRBD2
cdr3_aa: CASSFVAGADTQYF
cdr3_nt: TGTGCCAGTAGTTTCGTAGCGGGAGCAGATACGCAGTATTTT

v_call: TRBV10-2
clone_size: once
j_call: TRBJ2-7
d_call: -
cdr3_aa: CARSRESPYEQYF
cdr3_nt: TGCGCCCGGTCCCGGGAGTCTCCCTACGAGCAGTACTTC

v_call: TRBV29-1
clone_size: -
j_call: TRBJ1-1
d_call: -
cdr3_aa: CSAERDMNTEAFF
cdr3_nt: TGCAGCGCCGAAAGGGACATGAACACTGAAGCTTTCTTT

v_call: TRBV30
clone_size: few
j_call: TRBJ1-6
d_call: TRBD1
cdr3_aa: CAWSVWGQLDSPLHF
cdr3_nt: TGTGCCTGGAGTGTATGGGGACAGTTGGATTCACCCCTCCACTTT

v_call: TRBV6-1
clone_size: -
j_call: TRBJ1-6
d_call: -
cdr3_aa: CASTLLSSYNSPLHF
cdr3_nt: TGTGCCAGCACCCTCCTAAGCTCCTATAATTCACCCCTCCACTTT

v_call: TRBV29-1
clone_size: -
j_call: TRBJ2-4
d_call: -
cdr3_aa: CSVLTRTKNIQYF
cdr3_nt: TGCAGCGTTCTGACCAGGACCAAAAACATTCAGTACTTC

v_call: TRBV19
clone_size: -
j_call: TRBJ2-2
d_call: TRBD2
cdr3_aa: CASSRELAVEGELFF
cdr3_nt: TGTGCCAGTAGTCGGGAACTAGCGGTAGAAGGGGAGCTGTTTTTT

v_call: TRBV4-2
clone_size: -
j_call: TRBJ2-3
d_call: -
cdr3_aa: CASSPGGGGTDTQYF
cdr3_nt: TGTGCCAGCAGCCCTGGCGGGGGCGGCACAGATACGCAGTATTTT

v_call: TRBV6-5
clone_size: -
j_call: TRBJ1-1
d_call: TRBD1
cdr3_aa: CASRRGTGTTEAFF
cdr3_nt: TGTGCCAGCAGACGAGGGACAGGGACCACTGAAGCTTTCTTT

v_call: TRBV2
clone_size: -
j_call: TRBJ2-5
d_call: -
cdr3_aa: CASSVGTQYF
cdr3_nt: TGTGCCAGCAGTGTAGGGACCCAGTACTTC

v_call: TRBV19
clone_size: -
j_call: TRBJ1-2
d_call: -
cdr3_aa: CASSPGSSNYGYTF
cdr3_nt: TGTGCCAGTAGTCCGGGGAGCTCTAACTATGGCTACACCTTC